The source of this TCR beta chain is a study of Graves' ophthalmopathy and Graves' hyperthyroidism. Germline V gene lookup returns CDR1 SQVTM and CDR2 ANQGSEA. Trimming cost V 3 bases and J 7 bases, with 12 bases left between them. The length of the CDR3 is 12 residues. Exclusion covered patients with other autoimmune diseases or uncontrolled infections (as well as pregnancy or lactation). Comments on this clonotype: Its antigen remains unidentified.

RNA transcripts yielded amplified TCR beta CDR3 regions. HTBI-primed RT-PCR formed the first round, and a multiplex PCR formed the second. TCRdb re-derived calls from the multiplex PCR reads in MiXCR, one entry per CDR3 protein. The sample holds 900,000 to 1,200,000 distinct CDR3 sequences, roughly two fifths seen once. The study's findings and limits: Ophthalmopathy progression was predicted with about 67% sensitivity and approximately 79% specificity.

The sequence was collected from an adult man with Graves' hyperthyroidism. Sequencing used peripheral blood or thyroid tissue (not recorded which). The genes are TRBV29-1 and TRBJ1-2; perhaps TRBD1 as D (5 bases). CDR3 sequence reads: CSVEGLTGGYTF. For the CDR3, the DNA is TGCAGCGTTGAGGGGCTGACGGGTGGCTACACCTTC.